This T cell receptor beta chain was obtained from a study of patients and donors after allogeneic stem cell transplantation. The germline V gene encodes CDR1 SGHRS and CDR2 YFSETQ. V lost 4 bases and J lost 4, with 15 bases in between. This CDR3 comprises 15 residues. One entry per CDR3 protein results from TCRdb running MiXCR on the RT-PCR reads. The sample yields roughly 960,000 distinct CDR3 sequences, 18% seen once. Input material: blood, either unsorted or a sorted T cell fraction (not recorded which). The genes are TRBV5-1 and TRBJ2-1; TRBD2 might be the D (5 bases). The receptor was derived from a human donor who was either an allogeneic HSCT recipient or a stem cell or donor lymphocyte infusion donor (not recorded which). It is not recorded whose cells these are; they may come from a transplant donor. The CDR3 DNA sequence: TGCGCCAGCAGCCCCATGGGGAGCGGATACAATGAGCAGTTCTTC. Amino acid sequence: CASSPMGSGYNEQFF.